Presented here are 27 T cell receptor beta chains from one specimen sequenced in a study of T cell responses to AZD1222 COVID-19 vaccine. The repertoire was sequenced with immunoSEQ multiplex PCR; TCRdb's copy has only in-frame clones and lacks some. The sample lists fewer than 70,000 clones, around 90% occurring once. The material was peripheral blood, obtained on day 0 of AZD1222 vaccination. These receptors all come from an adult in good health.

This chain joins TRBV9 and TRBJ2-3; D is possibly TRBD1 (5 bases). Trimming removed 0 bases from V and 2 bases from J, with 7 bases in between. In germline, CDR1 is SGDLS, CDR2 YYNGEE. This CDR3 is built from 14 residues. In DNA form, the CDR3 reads TGTGCCAGCAGCGTAGGCAGGGCCACAGATACGCAGTATTTT. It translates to CASSVGRATDTQYF.

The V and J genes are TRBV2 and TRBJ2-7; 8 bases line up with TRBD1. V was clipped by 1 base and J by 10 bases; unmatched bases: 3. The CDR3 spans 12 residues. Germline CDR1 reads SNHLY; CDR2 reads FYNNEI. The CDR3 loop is CASSEGTGTQYF. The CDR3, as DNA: TGTGCCAGCAGTGAAGGGACAGGGACTCAGTACTTC.

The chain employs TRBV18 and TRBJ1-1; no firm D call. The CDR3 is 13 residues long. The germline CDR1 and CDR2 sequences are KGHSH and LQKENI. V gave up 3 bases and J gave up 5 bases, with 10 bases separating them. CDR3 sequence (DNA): TGTGCCAGCTCACCTACGGCAGAAACTGAAGCTTTCTTT. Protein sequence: CASSPTAETEAFF.

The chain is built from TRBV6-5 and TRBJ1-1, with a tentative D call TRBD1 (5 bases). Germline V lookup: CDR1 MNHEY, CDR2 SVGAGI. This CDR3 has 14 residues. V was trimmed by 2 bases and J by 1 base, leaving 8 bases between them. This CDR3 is CASSYAQGNTEAFF. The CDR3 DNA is TGTGCCAGCAGTTACGCCCAGGGGAACACTGAAGCTTTCTTT.

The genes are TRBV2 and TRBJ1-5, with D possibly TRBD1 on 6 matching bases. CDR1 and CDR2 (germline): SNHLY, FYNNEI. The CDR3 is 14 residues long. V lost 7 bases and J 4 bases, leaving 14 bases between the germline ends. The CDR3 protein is CASTTGNGNQPQHF. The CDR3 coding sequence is TGTGCCAGCACTACAGGGAATGGAAATCAGCCCCAGCATTTT.

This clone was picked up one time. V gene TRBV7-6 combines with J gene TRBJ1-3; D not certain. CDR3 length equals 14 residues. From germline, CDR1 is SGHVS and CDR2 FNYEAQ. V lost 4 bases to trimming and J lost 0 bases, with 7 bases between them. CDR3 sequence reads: CASSSPGSGNTIYF. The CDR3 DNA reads TGTGCCAGCAGCTCTCCGGGCTCTGGAAACACCATATATTTT.

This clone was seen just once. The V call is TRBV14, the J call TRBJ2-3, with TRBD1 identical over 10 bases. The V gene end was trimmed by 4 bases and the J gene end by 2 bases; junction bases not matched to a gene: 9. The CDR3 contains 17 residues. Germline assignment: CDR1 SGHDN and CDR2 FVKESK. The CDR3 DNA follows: TGTGCCAGCAGCCTTGGGACAGGGGATATCGCCACAGATACGCAGTATTTT. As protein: CASSLGTGDIATDTQYF.

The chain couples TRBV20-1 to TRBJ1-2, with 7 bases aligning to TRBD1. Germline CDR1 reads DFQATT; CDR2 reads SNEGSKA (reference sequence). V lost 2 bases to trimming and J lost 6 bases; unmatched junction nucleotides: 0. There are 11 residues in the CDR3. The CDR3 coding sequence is TGCAGTGCTAGACAGGGGGATGGCTACACCTTC. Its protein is CSARQGDGYTF.

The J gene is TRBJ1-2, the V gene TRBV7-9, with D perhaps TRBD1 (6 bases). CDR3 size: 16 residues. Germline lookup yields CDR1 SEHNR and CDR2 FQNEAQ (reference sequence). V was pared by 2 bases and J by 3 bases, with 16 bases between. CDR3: CASSLLLQGGDYGYTF. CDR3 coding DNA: TGTGCCAGCAGCTTATTATTACAGGGAGGGGACTATGGCTACACCTTC.

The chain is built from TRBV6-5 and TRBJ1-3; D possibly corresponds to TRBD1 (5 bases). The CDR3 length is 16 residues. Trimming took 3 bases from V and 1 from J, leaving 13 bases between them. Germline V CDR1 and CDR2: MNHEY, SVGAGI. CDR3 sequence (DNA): TGTGCCAGCAGTTATATCTCAGGGTTTTCTGGAAACACCATATATTTT. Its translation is CASSYISGFSGNTIYF.

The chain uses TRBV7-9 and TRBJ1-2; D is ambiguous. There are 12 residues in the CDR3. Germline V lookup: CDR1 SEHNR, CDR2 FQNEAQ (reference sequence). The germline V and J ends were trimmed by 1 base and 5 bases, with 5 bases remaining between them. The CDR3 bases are TGTGCCAGCAGCTTAGGCAGTTATGGCTACACCTTC. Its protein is CASSLGSYGYTF.

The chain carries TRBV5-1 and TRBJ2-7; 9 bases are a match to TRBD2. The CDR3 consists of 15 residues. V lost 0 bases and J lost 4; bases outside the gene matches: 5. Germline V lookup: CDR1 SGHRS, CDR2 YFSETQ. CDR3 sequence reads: CASSLVASGEYEQYF. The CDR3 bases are TGCGCCAGCAGCTTGGTTGCTAGCGGGGAGTACGAGCAGTACTTC.

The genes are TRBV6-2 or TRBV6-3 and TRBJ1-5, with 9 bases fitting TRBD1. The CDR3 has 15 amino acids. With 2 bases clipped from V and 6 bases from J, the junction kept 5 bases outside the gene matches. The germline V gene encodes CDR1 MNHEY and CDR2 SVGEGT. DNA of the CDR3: TGTGCCAGCAGTTACGAACAGGGGGCGCTTCAGCCCCAGCATTTT. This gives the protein CASSYEQGALQPQHF.

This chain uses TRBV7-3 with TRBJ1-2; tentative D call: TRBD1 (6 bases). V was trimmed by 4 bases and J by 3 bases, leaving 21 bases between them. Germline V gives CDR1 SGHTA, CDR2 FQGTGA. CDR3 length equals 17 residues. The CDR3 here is CASSSAGTLRPYYGYTF. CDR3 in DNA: TGTGCCAGCAGCTCGGCCGGGACACTCCGGCCCTACTATGGCTACACCTTC.

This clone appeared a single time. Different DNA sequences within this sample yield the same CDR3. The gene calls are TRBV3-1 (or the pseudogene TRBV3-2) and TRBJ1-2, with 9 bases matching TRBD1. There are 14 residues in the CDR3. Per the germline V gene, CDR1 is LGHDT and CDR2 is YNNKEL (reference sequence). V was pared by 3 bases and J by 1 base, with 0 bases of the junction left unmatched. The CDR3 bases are TGTGCCAGCAGCCAGGGACAGGGTAACTATGGCTACACCTTC. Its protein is CASSQGQGNYGYTF.

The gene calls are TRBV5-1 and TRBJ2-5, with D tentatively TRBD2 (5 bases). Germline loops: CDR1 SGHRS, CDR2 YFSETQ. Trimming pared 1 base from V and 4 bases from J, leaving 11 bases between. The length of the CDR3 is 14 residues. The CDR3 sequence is CASSLPGDRETQYF. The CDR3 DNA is TGCGCCAGCAGCTTGCCCGGGGATCGAGAGACCCAGTACTTC. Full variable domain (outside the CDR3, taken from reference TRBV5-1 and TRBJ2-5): KAGVTQTPRYLIKTRGQQVTLSCSPISGHRSVSWYQQTPGQGLQFLFEYFSETQRNKGNFPGRFSGRQFSNSRSEMNVSTLELGDSALYLCASSLPGDRETQYFGPGTRLLVL.

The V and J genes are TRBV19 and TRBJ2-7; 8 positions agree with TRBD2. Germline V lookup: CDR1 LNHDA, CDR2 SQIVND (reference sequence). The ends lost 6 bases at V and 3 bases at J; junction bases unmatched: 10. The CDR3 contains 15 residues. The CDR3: CASRPGGGTDYEQYF. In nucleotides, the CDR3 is TGTGCCAGTAGACCCGGCGGGGGGACTGACTACGAGCAGTACTTC.

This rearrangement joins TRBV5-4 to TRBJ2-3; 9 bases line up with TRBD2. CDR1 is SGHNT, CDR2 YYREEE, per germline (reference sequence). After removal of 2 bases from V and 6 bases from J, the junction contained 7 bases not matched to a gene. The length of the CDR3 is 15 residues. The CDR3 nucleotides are TGTGCCAGCAGCTTTGCTAGCGGGGCCCGGGATACGCAGTATTTT. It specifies CASSFASGARDTQYF.

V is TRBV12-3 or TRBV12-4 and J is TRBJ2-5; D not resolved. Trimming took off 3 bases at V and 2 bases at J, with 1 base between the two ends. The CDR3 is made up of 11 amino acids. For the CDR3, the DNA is TGTGCCAGCAGTTTTCAAGAGACCCAGTACTTC. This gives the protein CASSFQETQYF.

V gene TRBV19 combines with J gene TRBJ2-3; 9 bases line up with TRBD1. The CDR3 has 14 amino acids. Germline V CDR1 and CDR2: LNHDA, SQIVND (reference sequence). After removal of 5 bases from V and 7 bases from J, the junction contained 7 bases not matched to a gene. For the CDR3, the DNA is TGTGCCAGTAGTCAACAGGGGGCGAGGAATACGCAGTATTTT. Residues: CASSQQGARNTQYF.

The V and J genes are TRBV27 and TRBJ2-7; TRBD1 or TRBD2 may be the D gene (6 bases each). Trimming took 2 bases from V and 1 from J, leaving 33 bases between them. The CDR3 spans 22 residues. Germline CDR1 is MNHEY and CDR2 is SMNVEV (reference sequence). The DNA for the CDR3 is TGTGCCAGCAGTTTACCGATCCATTTTCCGGGGGCATTCTATGGGGGTTCCTACGAGCAGTACTTC. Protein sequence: CASSLPIHFPGAFYGGSYEQYF.

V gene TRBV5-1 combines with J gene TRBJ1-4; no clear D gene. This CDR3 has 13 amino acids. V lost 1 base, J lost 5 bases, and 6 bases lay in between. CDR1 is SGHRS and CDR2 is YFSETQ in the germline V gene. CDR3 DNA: TGCGCCAGCAGCTTGTATCCGAATGAAAAACTGTTTTTT. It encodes CASSLYPNEKLFF.

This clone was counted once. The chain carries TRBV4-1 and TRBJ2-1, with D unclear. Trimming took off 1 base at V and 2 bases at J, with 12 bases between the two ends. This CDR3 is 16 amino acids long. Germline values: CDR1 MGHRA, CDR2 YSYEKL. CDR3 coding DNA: TGCGCCAGCAGCCAAGCCGGTGGGCAGGCCTACAATGAGCAGTTCTTC. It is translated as CASSQAGGQAYNEQFF.

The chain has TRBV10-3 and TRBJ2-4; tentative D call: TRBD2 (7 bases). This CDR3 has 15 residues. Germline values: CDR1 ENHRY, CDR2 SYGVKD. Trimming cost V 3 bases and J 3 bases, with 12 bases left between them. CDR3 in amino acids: CAISEGGAVKNIQYF. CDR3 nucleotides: TGTGCCATCAGTGAAGGGGGGGCGGTCAAAAACATTCAGTACTTC.

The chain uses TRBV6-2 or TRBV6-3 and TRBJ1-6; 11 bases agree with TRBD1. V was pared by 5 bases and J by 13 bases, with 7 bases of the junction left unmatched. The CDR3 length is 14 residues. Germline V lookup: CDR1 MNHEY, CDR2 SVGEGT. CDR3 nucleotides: TGTGCCAGCAGTACTGGACAGGGGGCGCGTCCCCTCCACTTT. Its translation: CASSTGQGARPLHF.

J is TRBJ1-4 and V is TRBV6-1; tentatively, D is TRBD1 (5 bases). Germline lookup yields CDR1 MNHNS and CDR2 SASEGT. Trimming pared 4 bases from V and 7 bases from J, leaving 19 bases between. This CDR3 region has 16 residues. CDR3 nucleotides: TGTGCCAGCAGTGTGGGGGTGGGGACGCCTATTGAAAAACTGTTTTTT. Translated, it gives CASSVGVGTPIEKLFF.

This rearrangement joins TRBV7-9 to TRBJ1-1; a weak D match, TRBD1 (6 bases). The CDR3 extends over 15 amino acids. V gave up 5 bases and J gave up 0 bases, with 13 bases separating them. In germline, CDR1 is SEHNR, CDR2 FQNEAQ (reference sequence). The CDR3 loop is CASSTWDTVNTEAFF. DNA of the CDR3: TGTGCCAGCAGCACCTGGGACACAGTGAACACTGAAGCTTTCTTT. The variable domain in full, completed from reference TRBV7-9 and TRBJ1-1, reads DTGVSQNPRHKITKRGQNVTFRCDPISEHNRLYWYRQTLGQGPEFLTYFQNEAQLEKSRLLSDRFSAERPKGSFSTLEIQRTEQGDSAMYLCASSTWDTVNTEAFFGQGTRLTVV.